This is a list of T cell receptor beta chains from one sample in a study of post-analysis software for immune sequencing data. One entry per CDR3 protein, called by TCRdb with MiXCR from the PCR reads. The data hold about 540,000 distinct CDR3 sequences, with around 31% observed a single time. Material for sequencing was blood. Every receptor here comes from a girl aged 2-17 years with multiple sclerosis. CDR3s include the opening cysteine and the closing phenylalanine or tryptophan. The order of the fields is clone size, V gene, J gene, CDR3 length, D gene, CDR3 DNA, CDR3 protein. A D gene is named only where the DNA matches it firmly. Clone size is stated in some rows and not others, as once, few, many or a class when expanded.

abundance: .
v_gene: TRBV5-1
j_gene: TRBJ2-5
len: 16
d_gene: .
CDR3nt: TGCGCCAGCAGCCTGGAAGGACACGTGATACAAGAGACCCAGTACTTC
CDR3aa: CASSLEGHVIQETQYF

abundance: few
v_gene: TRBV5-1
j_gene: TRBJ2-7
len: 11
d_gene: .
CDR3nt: TGCGCCAGCAGCCTACTGAACGAGCAGTACTTC
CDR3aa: CASSLLNEQYF

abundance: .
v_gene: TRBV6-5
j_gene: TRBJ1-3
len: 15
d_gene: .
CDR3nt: TGTGCCAGCAGTTACTCGTCAGGCCTAGGAAACACCATATATTTT
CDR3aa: CASSYSSGLGNTIYF

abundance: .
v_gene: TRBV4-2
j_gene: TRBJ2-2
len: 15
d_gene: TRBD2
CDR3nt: TGTGCCAGCAGCCAACTTAGCGGGACCACCGGGGAGCTGTTTTTT
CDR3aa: CASSQLSGTTGELFF

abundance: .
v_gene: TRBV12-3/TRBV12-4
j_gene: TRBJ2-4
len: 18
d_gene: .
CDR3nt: TGTGCCAGCAGCCCTCGAGGGGCCCTTTCGGGGGCCAAAAACATTCAGTACTTC
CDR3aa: CASSPRGALSGAKNIQYF

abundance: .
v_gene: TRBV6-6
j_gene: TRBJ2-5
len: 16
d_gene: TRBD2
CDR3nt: TGTGCCAGCAGTTTCGGACTAGCGGGGGGGCTGGAGACCCAGTACTTC
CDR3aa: CASSFGLAGGLETQYF

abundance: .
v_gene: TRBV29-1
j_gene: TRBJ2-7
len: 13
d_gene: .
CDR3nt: TGCAGCGTAGTGCTACAGGGCATGTACGAGCAGTACTTC
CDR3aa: CSVVLQGMYEQYF

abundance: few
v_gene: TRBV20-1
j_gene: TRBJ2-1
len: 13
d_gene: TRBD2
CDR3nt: TGCAGTGCTAGTCTAGCGGGGGGGCCTCAGTCGTTCTTC
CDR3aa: CSASLAGGPQSFF

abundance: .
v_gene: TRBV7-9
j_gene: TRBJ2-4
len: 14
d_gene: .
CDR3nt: TGTGCCAGCAGCAAAGGGGGACCCTTTGGGGAGCAGTACTTC
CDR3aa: CASSKGGPFGEQYF

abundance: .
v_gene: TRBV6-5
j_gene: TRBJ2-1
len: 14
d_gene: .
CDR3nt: TGTGCCAGCAGTTACGGGGGGTCCTACAATGAGCAGTTCTTC
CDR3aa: CASSYGGSYNEQFF

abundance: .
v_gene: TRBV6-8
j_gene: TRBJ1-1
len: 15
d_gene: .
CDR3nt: TGTGCCAGCAGTGACCCTGGACGGATGAACACTGAAGCTTTCTTT
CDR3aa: CASSDPGRMNTEAFF

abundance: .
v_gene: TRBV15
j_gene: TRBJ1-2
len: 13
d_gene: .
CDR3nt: TGTGCCACCCAAGGGGGGCCAACCTATGGCTACACCTTC
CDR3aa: CATQGGPTYGYTF

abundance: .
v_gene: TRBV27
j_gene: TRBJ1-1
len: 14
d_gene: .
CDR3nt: TGTGCCAGCAGGTCCCCAACCCTGAACACTGAAGCTTTCTTT
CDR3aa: CASRSPTLNTEAFF

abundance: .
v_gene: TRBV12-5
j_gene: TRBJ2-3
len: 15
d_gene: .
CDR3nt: TGTGCTAGTGGTTTGGGCCGGGACAGCACAGATACGCAGTATTTT
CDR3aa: CASGLGRDSTDTQYF

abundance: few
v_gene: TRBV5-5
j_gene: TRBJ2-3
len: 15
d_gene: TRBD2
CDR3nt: TGTGCCAGCAGCTTGCGGGCGGGGGTAGAGGATACGCAGTATTTT
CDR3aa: CASSLRAGVEDTQYF

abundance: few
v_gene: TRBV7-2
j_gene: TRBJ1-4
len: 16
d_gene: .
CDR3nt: TGTGCCAGCAGCTTAGACAGGTTGAGCGCTAATGAAAAACTGTTTTTT
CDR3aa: CASSLDRLSANEKLFF

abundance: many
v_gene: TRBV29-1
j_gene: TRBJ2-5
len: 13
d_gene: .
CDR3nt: TGCAGCGCGGCGGGGGCGGGGCAAGAGACCCAGTACTTC
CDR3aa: CSAAGAGQETQYF

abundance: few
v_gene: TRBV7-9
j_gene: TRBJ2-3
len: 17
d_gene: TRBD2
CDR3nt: TGTGCCAGCAGCTTAAGCGCTGGACTAGCGGGGGGGCCAGCGCAGTATTTT
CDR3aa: CASSLSAGLAGGPAQYF

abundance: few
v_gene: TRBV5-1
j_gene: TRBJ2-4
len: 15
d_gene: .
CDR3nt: TGCGCCAGCAGCTTGGGTGCGCTCAGGGGAGACATTCAGTACTTC
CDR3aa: CASSLGALRGDIQYF

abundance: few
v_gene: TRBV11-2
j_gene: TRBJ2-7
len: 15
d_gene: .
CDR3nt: TGTGCCAGCAGCTTAGGGGTGAAGGCCCCCTACGAGCAGTACTTC
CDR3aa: CASSLGVKAPYEQYF

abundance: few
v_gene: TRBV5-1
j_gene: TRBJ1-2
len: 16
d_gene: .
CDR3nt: TGCGCCAGCAGCCTGGCCCCACAGGGAGCTAACTATGGCTACACCTTC
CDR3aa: CASSLAPQGANYGYTF

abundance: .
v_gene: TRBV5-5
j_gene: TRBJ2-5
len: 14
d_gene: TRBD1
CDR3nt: TGTGCCAGCAGCGAGGGACAGGGGGAAGAGACCCAGTACTTC
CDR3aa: CASSEGQGEETQYF

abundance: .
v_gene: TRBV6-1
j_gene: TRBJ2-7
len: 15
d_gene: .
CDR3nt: TGTGCCAGCAGCTCCGGGGTGTGGGGCCCCTACGAGCAGTACTTC
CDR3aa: CASSSGVWGPYEQYF

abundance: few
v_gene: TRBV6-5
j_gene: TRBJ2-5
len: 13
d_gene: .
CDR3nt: TGTGCCAGCAGTTACTTGGGTACGGAGACCCAGTACTTC
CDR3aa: CASSYLGTETQYF

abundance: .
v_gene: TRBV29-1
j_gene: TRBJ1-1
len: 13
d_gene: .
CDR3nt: TGCAGCGTTGAGTATGGACATACAAGAGAAGCTTTCTTT
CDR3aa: CSVEYGHTREAFF

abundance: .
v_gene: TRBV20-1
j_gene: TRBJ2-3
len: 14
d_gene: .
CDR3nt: TGCAGTGCTAGTCACGTGGGGAACACAGATACGCAGTATTTT
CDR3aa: CSASHVGNTDTQYF

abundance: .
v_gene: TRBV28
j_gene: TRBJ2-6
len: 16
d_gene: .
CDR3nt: TGTGCCAGCAGTTTTTTTAAGCTCTCTGGGGCCAACGTCCTGACTTTC
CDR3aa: CASSFFKLSGANVLTF

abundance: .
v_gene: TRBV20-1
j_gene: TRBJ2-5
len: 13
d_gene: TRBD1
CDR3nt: TGCAGTGCCAAGACAGGGGGCCAGGAGACCCAGTACTTC
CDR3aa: CSAKTGGQETQYF

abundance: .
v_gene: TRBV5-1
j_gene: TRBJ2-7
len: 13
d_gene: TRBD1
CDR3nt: TGCGCCAGCACCCTCACAGGGGACTACGAGCAGTACTTC
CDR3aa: CASTLTGDYEQYF

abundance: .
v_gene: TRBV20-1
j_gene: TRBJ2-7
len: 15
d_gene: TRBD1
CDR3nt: TGCAGTGCTAGAGTGATGGGACAGGGCAACTACGAGCAGTACTTC
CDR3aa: CSARVMGQGNYEQYF

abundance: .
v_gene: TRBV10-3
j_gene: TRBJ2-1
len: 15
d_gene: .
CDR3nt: TGTGCCATCAGCGGGGGGGACAGGATCCAAGAGGCCCAGTTCTTC
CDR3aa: CAISGGDRIQEAQFF

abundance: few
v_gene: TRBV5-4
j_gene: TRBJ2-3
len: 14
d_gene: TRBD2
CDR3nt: TGTACCAGCAGCATTCGTAGCGGGGGAGATACGCAGTATTTT
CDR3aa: CTSSIRSGGDTQYF

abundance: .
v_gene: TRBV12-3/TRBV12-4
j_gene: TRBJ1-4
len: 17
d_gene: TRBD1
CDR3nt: TGTGCCAGCATCCTCCAGGGGGTCACAGCAACTAATGAAAAACTGTTTTTT
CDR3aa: CASILQGVTATNEKLFF

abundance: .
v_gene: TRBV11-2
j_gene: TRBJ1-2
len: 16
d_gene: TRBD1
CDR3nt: TGTGCCAGCTTTCATTGGGGCGGGGACAGGGGCTATGGCTACACCTTC
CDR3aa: CASFHWGGDRGYGYTF

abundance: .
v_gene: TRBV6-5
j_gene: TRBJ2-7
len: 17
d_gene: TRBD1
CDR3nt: TGTGCCAGCAGTTACCAACCCTCCGTCGGACAGGTCTACGAGCAGTACTTC
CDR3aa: CASSYQPSVGQVYEQYF

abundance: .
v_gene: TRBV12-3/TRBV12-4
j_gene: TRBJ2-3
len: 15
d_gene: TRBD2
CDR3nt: TGTGCCAGCAGCGGACTAGTGGGACGCACAGATACGCAGTATTTT
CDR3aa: CASSGLVGRTDTQYF

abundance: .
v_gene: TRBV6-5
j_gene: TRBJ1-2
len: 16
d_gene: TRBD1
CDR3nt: TGTGCCAGCACCGGCGCTGGACAGGGGCCTAACTATGGCTACACCTTC
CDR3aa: CASTGAGQGPNYGYTF

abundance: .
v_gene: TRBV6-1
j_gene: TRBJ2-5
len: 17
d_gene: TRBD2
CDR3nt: TGTGCCAGCAGTGTCACTAGCGGGGGGGCCACCCAAGAGACCCAGTACTTC
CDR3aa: CASSVTSGGATQETQYF

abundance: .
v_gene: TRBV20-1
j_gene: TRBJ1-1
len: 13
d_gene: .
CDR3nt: TGCAGAGGGGAAAAGGGAGTGAACACTGAAGCTTTCTTT
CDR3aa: CRGEKGVNTEAFF

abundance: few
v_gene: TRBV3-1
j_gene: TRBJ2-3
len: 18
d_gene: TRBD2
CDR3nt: TGTGCCAGCAGCCTTGGGACTAGCGGGGGGTTCGGCACAGATACGCAGTATTTT
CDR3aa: CASSLGTSGGFGTDTQYF

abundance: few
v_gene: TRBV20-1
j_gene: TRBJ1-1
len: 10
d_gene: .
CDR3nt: TGCAGTGTAGGGAGGGGACAAGCTTTCTTT
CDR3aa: CSVGRGQAFF